This T cell receptor beta chain was obtained from a study of CD8 T cells in Susac syndrome. Study-wide findings and caveats: The study's TCR sequencing and HLA analysis covered a relatively small number of individuals, and the study acknowledged this.

Reverse transcription of roughly 0.5 to 1 ug RNA was carried out with random hexamers. Via MiXCR, TCRdb re-called the immunoSEQ multiplex PCR reads, giving one row per CDR3 protein. The data show 150,000 or so distinct CDR3 sequences, approximately 94% seen once. The multiple sclerosis controls, all treatment-naive patients, had relapsing-remitting disease that was stable or active. Negative isolation yielded CD4+ and CD8+ T cells, and FACS enriched TEMRA cells. The junction had 8 bases not matched to a gene; V was cut back by 4 bases and J by 4 bases. This CDR3 has 16 amino acids. In germline, CDR1 is SEHNR, CDR2 FQNEAQ (reference sequence). For this clonotype: As yet, its antigen is unknown.

The V gene is TRBV7-9, the J gene TRBJ2-3, with TRBD1 identical over 10 bases. Sample: CD8+ T cells from PBMCs. This TCR derives from a human donor with multiple sclerosis. CDR3: CASSWDRGISADTQYF. The CDR3 nucleotides read TGTGCCAGCAGCTGGGACAGGGGAATATCCGCAGATACGCAGTATTTT. Full variable domain (outside the CDR3, taken from reference TRBV7-9 and TRBJ2-3): DTGVSQNPRHKITKRGQNVTFRCDPISEHNRLYWYRQTLGQGPEFLTYFQNEAQLEKSRLLSDRFSAERPKGSFSTLEIQRTEQGDSAMYLCASSWDRGISADTQYFGPGTRLTVL.